The present T cell receptor beta chain was sequenced within a study of blood T cell repertoires in COVID-19. About the research overall: Spain, Italy and the United States supplied samples that represented acute and convalescent COVID-19. Nucleic acid was either cDNA or gDNA, and it came from T cells, B-cell-depleted T cells, or PBMCs.

V dropped 6 bases and J dropped 3; count of bases not matched to a gene: 4. Per germline, CDR1 LNHDA and CDR2 SQIVND (reference sequence). This CDR3 comprises 14 residues. Profiled with immunoSEQ multiplex PCR; TCRdb holds only in-frame clones, not every one. The profile shows 210,000 or so clones, about 88% of them singletons. The sequence was obtained from a woman between 35 and 50 years old who had recovered from COVID-19. J is TRBJ2-7 and V is TRBV19; 11 bases align to TRBD2. Sequenced material: peripheral blood. The CDR3 loop is CASSPGTSGYEQYF. DNA of the CDR3: TGTGCCAGTAGCCCGGGGACTAGCGGCTACGAGCAGTACTTC.